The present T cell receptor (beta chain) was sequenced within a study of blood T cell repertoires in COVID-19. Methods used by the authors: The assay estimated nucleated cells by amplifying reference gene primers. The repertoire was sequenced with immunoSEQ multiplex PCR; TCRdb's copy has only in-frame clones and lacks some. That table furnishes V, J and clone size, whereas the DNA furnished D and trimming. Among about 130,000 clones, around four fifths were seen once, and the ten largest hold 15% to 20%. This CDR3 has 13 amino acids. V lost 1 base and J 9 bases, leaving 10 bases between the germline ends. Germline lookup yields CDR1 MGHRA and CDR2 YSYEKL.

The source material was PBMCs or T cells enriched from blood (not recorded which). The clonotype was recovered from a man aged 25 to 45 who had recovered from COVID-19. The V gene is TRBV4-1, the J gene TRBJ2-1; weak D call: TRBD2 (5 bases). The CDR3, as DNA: TGCGCCAGCAGCCAAGCTTCGGGGAGTGAGCAGTTCTTC. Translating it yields CASSQASGSEQFF.